The sequence of this TCR beta chain was determined in a study of shared clonotypes between healthy human individuals. As defined, naive CD8 cells were CD45RO-negative and positively selected for CCR7, with terminally differentiated effector memory CD45RA+ cells excluded. Some clones are missing from TCRdb's copy, which holds only in-frame ones; the method was immunoSEQ multiplex PCR. This table holds more than 2 million clones, just under 95% found once. Study conclusions and caveats: A reduction in generation probabilities was seen for non-shared clonotypes relative to those shared by all four donors. Naive subsets tended to show greater estimated richness than memory subsets. Sampling covered nothing but blood. Tissue TCR repertoires likely differ from those found in blood.

Worth noting for this clone: What it binds is unknown.

This receptor was obtained from a man aged 18 to 29 in good health. The material sequenced was naive CD8+ T cells sorted from blood.

Here the CDR3 DNA reads TGCGCCAGCAGTGTGGACAGGGACAACTACAATGAGCAGTTCTTC. Encoded protein: CASSVDRDNYNEQFF. V usage is TRBV10-1 and J usage is TRBJ2-1; 8 bases line up with TRBD1. J lost 3 bases, V lost 4 bases, and 5 bases had no gene match. CDR3 length: 15 amino acids. Per the germline V gene, CDR1 is WNHNN and CDR2 is SYGVQD (reference sequence).